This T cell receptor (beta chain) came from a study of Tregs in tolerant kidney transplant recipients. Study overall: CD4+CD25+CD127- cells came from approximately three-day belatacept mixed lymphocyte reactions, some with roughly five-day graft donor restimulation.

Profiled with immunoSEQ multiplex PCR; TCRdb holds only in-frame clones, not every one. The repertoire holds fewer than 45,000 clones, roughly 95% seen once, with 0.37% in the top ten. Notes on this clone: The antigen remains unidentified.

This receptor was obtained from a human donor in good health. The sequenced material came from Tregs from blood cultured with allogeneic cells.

CDR3 DNA: TGTGCCAGCAGTTTAGGTGGGAGGGCCATCGGGGAGCTGTTTTTT. As protein: CASSLGGRAIGELFF. The chain links TRBV27 to TRBJ2-2, with 7 positions matching TRBD2. The CDR3 extends over 15 amino acids. Germline CDR1 reads MNHEY; CDR2 reads SMNVEV (reference sequence). Losses at the gene ends were 2 bases for V and 7 bases for J; bases not matched to a gene: 7.